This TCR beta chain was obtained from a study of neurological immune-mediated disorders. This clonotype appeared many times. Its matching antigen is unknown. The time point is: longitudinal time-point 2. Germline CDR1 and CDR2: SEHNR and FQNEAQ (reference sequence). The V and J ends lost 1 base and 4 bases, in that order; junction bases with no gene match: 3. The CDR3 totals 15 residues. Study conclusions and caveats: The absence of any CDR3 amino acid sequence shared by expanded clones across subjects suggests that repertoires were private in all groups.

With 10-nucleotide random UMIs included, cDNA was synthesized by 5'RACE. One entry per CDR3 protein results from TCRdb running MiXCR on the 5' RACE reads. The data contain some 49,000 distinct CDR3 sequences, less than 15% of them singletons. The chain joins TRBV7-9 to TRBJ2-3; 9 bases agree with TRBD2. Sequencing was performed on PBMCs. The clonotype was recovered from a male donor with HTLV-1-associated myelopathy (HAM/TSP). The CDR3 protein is CASSLVRGGPDTQYF. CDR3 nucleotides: TGTGCCAGCAGCTTAGTGCGGGGGGGCCCAGATACGCAGTATTTT.